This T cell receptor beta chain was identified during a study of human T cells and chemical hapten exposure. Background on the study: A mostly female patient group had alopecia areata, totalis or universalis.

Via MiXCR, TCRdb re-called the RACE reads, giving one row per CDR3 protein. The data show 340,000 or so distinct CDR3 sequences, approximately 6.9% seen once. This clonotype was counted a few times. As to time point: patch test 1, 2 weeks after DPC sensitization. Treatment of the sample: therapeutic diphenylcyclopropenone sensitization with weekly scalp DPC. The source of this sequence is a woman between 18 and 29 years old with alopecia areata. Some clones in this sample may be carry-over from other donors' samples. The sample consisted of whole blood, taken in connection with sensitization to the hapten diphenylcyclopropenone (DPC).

The CDR3 region is CAIRGDRGNQPQHF. The DNA of the CDR3 is TGTGCCATCAGGGGGGACAGGGGGAATCAGCCCCAGCATTTT. The gene calls are TRBV10-3 and TRBJ1-5; the match to TRBD1 covers 11 bases. The trim removed 6 bases at V and 4 bases at J, leaving 2 bases unmatched. The V gene's germline CDR1 is ENHRY and CDR2 SYGVKD. The CDR3 extends over 14 amino acids.